Listed here are 27 T cell receptor beta chains from one sample, sequenced in a study of tumor and adjacent non-tumor tissue in lung cancer. A modified ARM-PCR protocol with three rounds of nested PCR amplified TCRbeta. MiXCR, run by TCRdb on the multiplex PCR reads, gives a single entry per CDR3 protein. The table has 65,000 to 90,000 distinct CDR3 sequences, under 70% seen once; the top ten hold 10% to 15%. The template was RNA from unsorted bulk tissue. The sequenced sample was lung tumor tissue. These receptor sequences come from a woman in her seventies with non-small cell lung cancer.

Turning to this clonotype: A junction end diverges from the germline sequence, so it may reflect a read error. CDR3 in amino acids: CATSDRARTSDGTDMQYF. The DNA for the CDR3 is TGTGCCACCAGTGATCGTGCCAGGACTAGCGATGGCACAGATATGCAGTATTTT. The chain employs TRBV24-1 and TRBJ2-3; 9 nucleotides line up with TRBD2. The CDR3 length is 18 residues. Germline lookup yields CDR1 KGHDR and CDR2 SFDVKD.

The chain links TRBV6-1 to TRBJ1-4; TRBD1 matches 9 bases. Germline V gives CDR1 MNHNS, CDR2 SASEGT. The CDR3 loop spans 14 amino acids. J gave up 8 bases and V 10 bases, and 11 bases lay outside the gene matches. DNA of the CDR3: TGTGCCAAGCACGACAGGGGGAAATCGGAAAAACTGTTTTTT. Translating it yields CAKHDRGKSEKLFF.

In this sample, this clonotype turned up many times. The chain combines TRBV6-6 with TRBJ1-3, with a tentative D call TRBD1 (5 bases). The CDR3 contains 17 residues. Between the trimmed V and J ends, which lost 6 bases and 0 bases, there was a span of 18 bases. Germline loops: CDR1 MNHNY, CDR2 SVGAGI (reference sequence). CDR3 nucleotide sequence: TGTGCCAGCAGCCCTCAACCTACAGGCACCTCTGGAAACACCATATATTTT. This codes for CASSPQPTGTSGNTIYF.

This clonotype appeared once. Lacking the conserved final phenylalanine or tryptophan, this CDR3 likely reflects a read error. V and J are TRBV28 and TRBJ2-7; D not certain. V was shortened by 3 bases and J by 3 bases, with 18 bases between the two germline ends. Germline V gene lookup returns CDR1 MDHEN and CDR2 SYDVKM. This CDR3 spans 16 amino acids. The CDR3 spells CASSFLGREALYEQYL. The CDR3 bases are TGTGCCAGCAGTTTCCTTGGGCGAGAAGCTCTCTACGAGCAGTACCTC.

On this clonotype itself: Mismatch with germline at one junction end may stem from a read error. CDR3 residues: CTSCVEGREGQPQHF. The CDR3 nucleotides read TGCACCAGCTGCGTGGAGGGCAGGGAGGGACAGCCCCAGCATTTT. The rearrangement links TRBV5-1 to TRBJ1-5; D may be TRBD1 (5 bases). The CDR3 is 15 amino acids. CDR1 SGHRS and CDR2 YFSETQ come from the germline V gene.

This clonotype was detected a few times. This rearrangement joins TRBV20-1 to TRBJ2-1; 15 nucleotides align to TRBD2. This CDR3 has 18 residues. Germline V gene data show CDR1 as DFQATT and CDR2 as SNEGSKA (reference sequence). The ends lost 5 bases at V and 1 base at J; junction bases unmatched: 9. This CDR3 is CSALRPGLAGGSYNEQFF. The CDR3 DNA reads TGCAGTGCTCTAAGACCGGGACTAGCGGGAGGATCCTACAATGAGCAGTTCTTC.

On this clonotype itself: One base away lies a much larger clone, so this may be a sequencing read error. The CDR3 spells CASSQEAGTGGLQEYF. CDR3 sequence (DNA): TGCGCCAGCAGCCAAGAGGCCGGGACTGGGGGCCTCCAGGAGTACTTC. The chain recombines TRBV4-1 with TRBJ2-7; possibly TRBD1 or TRBD2 for D (6 bases each). Trimming pared 0 bases from V and 11 bases from J, leaving 23 bases between. Germline V gene lookup returns CDR1 MGHRA and CDR2 YSYEKL. The CDR3 loop spans 16 amino acids.

With regard to this clonotype: Compared with germline, one end of the junction differs, possibly owing to a read error. The chain combines TRBV20-1 with TRBJ2-5, with 12 bases matching TRBD2. The CDR3 covers 17 residues. The germline gives CDR1 DFQATT, CDR2 SNEGSKA (reference sequence). As DNA, the CDR3 is TGTAGTGCTAGAGACCAAGGGCGACTAGCGGGAGAAGAGTCCCAGTACTTC. Protein sequence: CSARDQGRLAGEESQYF.

To note about this clonotype: This may arise from a read error, as a much more abundant clone is one base away. The genes are TRBV5-1 and TRBJ2-1; 9 nucleotides align to TRBD1. V gave up 5 bases and J gave up 12 bases; unmatched junction bases: 12. This CDR3 is 14 amino acids long. Germline assignment: CDR1 SGHRS and CDR2 YFSETQ. Here the CDR3 DNA reads TGCGCCAGCAGTCCCGGGACAGGGCCCGATGTGCAGTTCTTC. Translated, it gives CASSPGTGPDVQFF.

This clonotype was counted at least ten times. The genes are TRBV7-9 and TRBJ2-2, with unresolved D. Germline V gene sequence: CDR1 SEHNR, CDR2 FQNEAQ (reference sequence). V was pared by 1 base and J by 0 bases, with 12 bases between. The CDR3 spans 17 residues. The chain's CDR3 is CASSLVGSATNTGELFF. DNA for the CDR3: TGTGCCAGCAGCTTAGTAGGCAGCGCCACGAACACCGGGGAGCTGTTTTTT.

This clonotype was recorded at least ten times. V and J are TRBV12-3 or TRBV12-4 and TRBJ2-1, with 15 bases identical to TRBD2. V dropped 7 bases and J dropped 10; count of bases not matched to a gene: 5. The CDR3 is 14 residues long. The CDR3 DNA reads TGTGCCAGCAATTCGGGACTAGCGGGAGGAGAGCAGTTCTTC. It yields the protein CASNSGLAGGEQFF.

This chain uses TRBV7-2 with TRBJ2-7; tentatively, D is TRBD1 (5 bases). The length of the CDR3 is 13 residues. V shed 6 bases and J shed 2 bases, with 11 bases lying between them. Germline CDR1 reads SGHTA; CDR2 reads FQGNSA. CDR3 loop: CASSLTVTYEQYF. The CDR3, as DNA: TGTGCCAGCAGTTTGACAGTGACCTACGAGCAGTACTTC.

The V gene is TRBV7-9, the J gene TRBJ2-7; 7 nucleotides match TRBD1. The length of the CDR3 is 18 residues. V dropped 1 base and J dropped 6; count of bases not matched to a gene: 18. CDR1 and CDR2 (germline): SEHNR, FQNEAQ (reference sequence). The CDR3 DNA follows: TGTGCCAGCAGCTTAGTCGCAGGGGGTAGACTCATGGGTCGCGAGCAGTACTTC. Amino acid sequence: CASSLVAGGRLMGREQYF.

Regarding this clonotype: At one of its ends the junction is not consistent with the germline gene, which may arise from a read error. The chain is built from TRBV12-3 or TRBV12-4 and TRBJ2-5; the D gene could be TRBD1 or TRBD2 (5 bases each). CDR3 length: 13 amino acids. The CDR3 reads CASSRGDQETRYF. DNA of the CDR3: TGTGCCAGCTCTCGGGGCGACCAAGAGACCCGGTACTTC.

This clonotype occurred many times. The chain combines TRBV12-3 or TRBV12-4 with TRBJ2-7, with TRBD1 identical over 8 bases. Trimming took 7 bases from V and 5 from J; bases not matched to a gene: 10. CDR3 length: 14 amino acids. CDR3 loop: CASTISDRDHEQYF. The CDR3, as DNA: TGTGCCAGCACCATTTCGGACAGGGACCACGAGCAGTACTTC.

Note on this clonotype: One end of the junction does not line up with germline, which may come from a read error. The CDR3 loop is CATGTLSGNTVYF. Written as DNA, the CDR3 is TGTGCCACCGGCACCTTATCGGGAAACACCGTATATTTT. This chain links TRBV6-6 with TRBJ1-3; no clear D. There are 13 residues in the CDR3. Germline V gene lookup returns CDR1 MNHNY and CDR2 SVGAGI (reference sequence).

This clonotype came up many times. This chain links TRBV28 with TRBJ1-5; perhaps TRBD1 as D (5 bases). CDR1 and CDR2 from the germline V gene are MDHEN and SYDVKM. V lost 6 bases, J lost 1 base, and 13 bases lay in between. This CDR3 is built from 15 residues. The CDR3 protein is CASRSGKGSNQPQHF. The CDR3 bases are TGTGCCAGCAGATCTGGGAAGGGGAGCAATCAGCCCCAGCATTTT. The whole variable domain, filled in from reference TRBV28 and TRBJ1-5, reads DVKVTQSSRYLVKRTGEKVFLECVQDMDHENMFWYRQDPGLGLRLIYFSYDVKMKEKGDIPEGYSVSREKKERFSLILESASTNQTSMYLCASRSGKGSNQPQHFGDGTRLSIL.

Concerning this clonotype itself: The junction differs from germline at one of its ends, possibly a read error. The chain links TRBV2 to TRBJ2-3; 7 bases match TRBD2. The CDR3 is 16 amino acids. Germline V gene lookup returns CDR1 SNHLY and CDR2 FYNNEI. The CDR3 sequence: CASSEYGLTSIDMQYF. In DNA form, the CDR3 reads TGTGCCAGCAGTGAATACGGGTTGACTAGCATAGATATGCAGTATTTT. Variable domain in full (rest from reference TRBV2 and TRBJ2-3): EPEVTQTPSHQVTQMGQEVILRCVPISNHLYFYWYRQILGQKVEFLVSFYNNEISEKSEIFDDQFSVERPDGSNFTLKIRSTKLEDSAMYFCASSEYGLTSIDMQYFGPGTRLTVL.

The chain links TRBV29-1 to TRBJ1-4, with D possibly being TRBD1 (5 bases). The CDR3 has 14 amino acids. The germline V gene has CDR1 SQVTM and CDR2 ANQGSEA. V lost 7 bases and J lost 2, with 14 bases in between. CDR3 residues: CSAGHGGTNEKLFF. For the CDR3, the DNA is TGCAGCGCTGGACATGGGGGGACTAATGAAAAACTGTTTTTT. Supplemented by reference TRBV29-1 and TRBJ1-4, the full variable domain reads SAVISQKPSRDICQRGTSLTIQCQVDSQVTMMFWYRQQPGQSLTLIATANQGSEATYESGFVIDKFPISRPNLTFSTLTVSNMSPEDSSIYLCSAGHGGTNEKLFFGSGTQLSVL.

This clonotype has at least ten counts. The chain links TRBV4-1 to TRBJ2-2; TRBD2 aligns across 7 bases. V trimming: 3 bases; J trimming: 2 bases; junction bases outside the gene matches: 6. The CDR3 covers 16 residues. Per the germline V gene, CDR1 is MGHRA and CDR2 is YSYEKL. CDR3 amino acids: CASSHPLASNTGELFF. CDR3 DNA: TGCGCCAGCAGCCATCCACTAGCGTCCAACACCGGGGAGCTGTTTTTT.

Points on this clonotype: At one end, the junction sequence differs from germline, possibly due to a read error. The chain carries TRBV11-1 and TRBJ2-1, with TRBD2 matching 9 bases. The CDR3 is made up of 16 amino acids. Germline V gene sequence: CDR1 SGHAT, CDR2 FQDESV (reference sequence). For the CDR3, the DNA is TGTGCCAGTAGCTTATCGTCTAGCGGGAATAGATATGAGCAGTTCTTC. Amino acid sequence: CASSLSSSGNRYEQFF.

On this clonotype: Given the absence of the conserved phenylalanine or tryptophan at the CDR3 end, a read error is likely. The J gene is TRBJ2-1, the V gene TRBV6-1; D may correspond to TRBD1 or TRBD2 (5 bases each). Germline CDR1 is MNHNS and CDR2 is SASEGT. This CDR3 spans 14 amino acids. CDR3 nucleotides: TGTACCAGCAGTGAATCCGGGGCTTTCAATGAGCAGTTCTCC. This encodes CTSSESGAFNEQFS.

About this clonotype: One end of the junction does not line up with germline, which may come from a read error. This chain links TRBV6-5 with TRBJ2-5, with D maybe TRBD2 (7 bases). Germline V gene sequence: CDR1 MNHEY, CDR2 SVGAGI. The CDR3 sequence is 16 residues long. CDR3 residues: CACSYSLGEGEETQYF. CDR3 in DNA: TGTGCCTGCAGTTACTCGTTAGGGGAGGGGGAAGAGACCCAGTACTTC.

About this clonotype: Relative to the germline gene, one junction end is altered; a read error may explain this. The genes are TRBV6-1 and TRBJ1-2; D gene uncertain. CDR1 is MNHNS, CDR2 SASEGT, per germline. This CDR3 comprises 14 residues. The CDR3 DNA reads TGTGTCAGCAGTGAAACCGTTGGTTTGTATGGCAAGACCTTC. Its protein product is CVSSETVGLYGKTF.

Comment on this clonotype: A much larger clone differs from this one at a single base, so this may be a read error. The chain joins TRBV7-8 to TRBJ2-1; 7 bases fit TRBD2. This CDR3 is built from 19 residues. The germline V gene has CDR1 SGHVS and CDR2 FQNEAQ. CDR3 amino acids: CASSPRRVAGHSSYNQQFF. The DNA of the CDR3 is TGTGCCAGCAGCCCAAGGCGAGTAGCGGGCCACAGCTCCTACAATCAGCAGTTCTTC.

Of note for this clonotype: This may arise from a read error, as a much more abundant clone is one base away. V gene TRBV25-1 combines with J gene TRBJ2-5; perhaps TRBD1 as D (5 bases). Germline-derived CDR1 and CDR2 are MGHDK and SYGVNS. There are 15 residues in the CDR3. The DNA for the CDR3 is TGTGCCAGCGGTGATCAAGCGTCTTCAGGGCGGACCCAGTACTTC. This encodes CASGDQASSGRTQYF.

The chain uses TRBV6-2 or TRBV6-3 and TRBJ2-1; 8 positions match TRBD2. Looked up from germline, CDR1 is MNHEY and CDR2 is SVGEGT. The CDR3 contains 15 residues. Trimming cost V 6 bases and J 11 bases; bases outside gene matches: 15. The chain's CDR3 is CASRTGTGGRLKQFF. As DNA, the CDR3 is TGTGCCAGCAGAACCGGGACTGGCGGGAGGCTTAAGCAGTTCTTC.